This T cell receptor beta chain was retrieved from a study of T cells in Graves' hyperthyroidism and ophthalmopathy. To note about this clonotype: What it recognizes is unknown.

Study observations and caveats: With a median lead of around 6.7 months before onset, the model predicted ophthalmopathy.

Template material for amplifying TCR beta CDR3 regions consisted of RNA transcripts. HTBI primers were used for first-round RT-PCR of the TCR CDR3. Using its own MiXCR run on the multiplex PCR reads, TCRdb lists one record per CDR3 protein. Here the sample spans more than 550,000 distinct CDR3 sequences, 18% being singletons. The source of this sequence is a woman in her fifties or sixties with Graves' hyperthyroidism that later progressed to Graves' ophthalmopathy. Material: blood.

This CDR3 reads CASSKDRVGQPQHF. As DNA, the CDR3 is TGTGCCAGCAGCAAAGACAGGGTCGGTCAGCCCCAGCATTTT. This chain joins TRBV2 and TRBJ1-5; 7 bases line up with TRBD1. V trimming: 6 bases; J trimming: 6 bases; junction bases outside the gene matches: 8. CDR1 SNHLY and CDR2 FYNNEI come from the germline V gene. This CDR3 comprises 14 residues. The whole variable domain, remainder taken from reference TRBV2 and TRBJ1-5, is EPEVTQTPSHQVTQMGQEVILRCVPISNHLYFYWYRQILGQKVEFLVSFYNNEISEKSEIFDDQFSVERPDGSNFTLKIRSTKLEDSAMYFCASSKDRVGQPQHFGDGTRLSIL.